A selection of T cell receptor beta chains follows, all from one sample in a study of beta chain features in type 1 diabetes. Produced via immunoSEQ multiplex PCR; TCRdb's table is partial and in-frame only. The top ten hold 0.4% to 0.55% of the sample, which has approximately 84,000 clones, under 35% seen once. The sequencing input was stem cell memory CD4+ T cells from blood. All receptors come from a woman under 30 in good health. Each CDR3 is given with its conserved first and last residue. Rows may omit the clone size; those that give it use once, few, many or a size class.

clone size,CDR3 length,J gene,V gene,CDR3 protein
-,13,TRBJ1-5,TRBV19,CASSKGYGQPQHF
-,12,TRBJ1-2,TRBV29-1,CSVTPVRYGYTF
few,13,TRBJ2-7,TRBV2,CASSGQGQYEQYF
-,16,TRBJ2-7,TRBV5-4,CASSSEGLRGAYEQYF
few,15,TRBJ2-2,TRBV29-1,CSVHPGRGNTGELFF
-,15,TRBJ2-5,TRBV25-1,CASSEIGQLQETQYF
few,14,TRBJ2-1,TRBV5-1,CASTSRPGRNEQFF
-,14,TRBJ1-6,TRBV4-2,CASSPGTNNSPLHF
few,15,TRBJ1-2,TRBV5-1,CASSLAFSALGGYTF
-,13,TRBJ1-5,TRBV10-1,CASQGQKDQPQHF
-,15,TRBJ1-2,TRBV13,CASSLGAGGHYGYTF
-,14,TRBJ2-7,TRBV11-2,CASSLWTGRYEQYF
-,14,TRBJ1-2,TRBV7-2,CASSLSGENYGYTF
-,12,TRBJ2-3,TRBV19,CATGGGGDTQYF
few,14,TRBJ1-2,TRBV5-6,CASSLGVSGYGYTF
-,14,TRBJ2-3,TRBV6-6,CASSPGTSQVTQYF
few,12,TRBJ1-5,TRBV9,CASGNSNQPQHF
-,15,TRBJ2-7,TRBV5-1,CASRPDRGQYYEQYF
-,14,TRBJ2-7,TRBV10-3,CAISANTGGNEQYF
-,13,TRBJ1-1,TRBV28,CASSPWGDTEAFF
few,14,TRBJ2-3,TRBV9,CASSLRMGGDTQYF
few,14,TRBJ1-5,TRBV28,CASTKQGLNQPQHF
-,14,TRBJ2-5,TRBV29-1,CSVEGLAGGQAQYF
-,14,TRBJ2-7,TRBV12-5,CASGRGTPSYEQYF
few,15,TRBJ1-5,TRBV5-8,CASSLETVRGQPQHF
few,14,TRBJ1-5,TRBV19,CASSILRGSQPQHF
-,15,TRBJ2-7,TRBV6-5,CASSYSRSLPYEQYF
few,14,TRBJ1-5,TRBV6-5,CASSKDRVFQPQHF
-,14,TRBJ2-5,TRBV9,CASSVTTIGETQYF
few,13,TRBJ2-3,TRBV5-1,CASSLGQADTQYF
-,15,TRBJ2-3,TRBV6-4,CASSDRAGGPDTQYF
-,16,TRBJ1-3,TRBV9,CASSFAPDSSGNTIYF
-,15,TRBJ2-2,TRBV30,CAWSVPGTNTGELFF
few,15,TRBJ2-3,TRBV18,CASSEGTGGTDTQYF
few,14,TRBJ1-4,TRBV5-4,CASSPTGSDGKLFF
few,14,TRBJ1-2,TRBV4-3,CASSQEQGSYGYTF
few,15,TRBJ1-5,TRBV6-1,CASSPSEDSNQPQHF
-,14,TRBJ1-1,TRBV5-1,CASSPGHGNTEAFF
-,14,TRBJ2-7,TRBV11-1,CASSSGIASREQYF
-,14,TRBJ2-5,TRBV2,CASSEPSGGETQYF
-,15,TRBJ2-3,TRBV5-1,CASSFGAGSTDTQYF
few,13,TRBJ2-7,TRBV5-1,CASSLASDYEQYF
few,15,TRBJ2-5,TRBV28,CASSTPLDREETQYF
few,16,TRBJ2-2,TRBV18,CASSPRDRGNTGELFF
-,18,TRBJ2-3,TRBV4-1,CASSQDPPAGGPTDTQYF